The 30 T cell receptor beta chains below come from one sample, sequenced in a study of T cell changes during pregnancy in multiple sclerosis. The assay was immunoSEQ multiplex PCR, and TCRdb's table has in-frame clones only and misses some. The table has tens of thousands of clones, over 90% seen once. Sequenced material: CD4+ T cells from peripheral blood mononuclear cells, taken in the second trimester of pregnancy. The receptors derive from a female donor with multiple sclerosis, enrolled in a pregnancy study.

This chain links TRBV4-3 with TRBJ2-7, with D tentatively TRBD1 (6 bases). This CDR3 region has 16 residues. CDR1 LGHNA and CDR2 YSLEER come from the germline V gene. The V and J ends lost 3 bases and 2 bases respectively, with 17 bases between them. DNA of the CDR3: TGCGCCAGCAGCCATGCACACAGGGAAGGGGCCTACGAGCAGTACTTC. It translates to CASSHAHREGAYEQYF.

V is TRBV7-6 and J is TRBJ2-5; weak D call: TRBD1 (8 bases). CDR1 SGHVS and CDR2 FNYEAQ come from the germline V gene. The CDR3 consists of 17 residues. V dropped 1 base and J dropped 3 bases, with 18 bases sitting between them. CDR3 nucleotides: TGTGCCAGCAGCTTAGGGGGGGGACAGGAGAGAAAAGAGACCCAGTACTTC. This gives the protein CASSLGGGQERKETQYF.

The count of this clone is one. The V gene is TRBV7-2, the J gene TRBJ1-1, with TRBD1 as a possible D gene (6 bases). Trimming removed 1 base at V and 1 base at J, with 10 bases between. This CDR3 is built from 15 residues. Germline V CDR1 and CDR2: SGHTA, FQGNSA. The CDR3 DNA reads TGTGCCAGCAGCTTAGTGGACAGTTCGAACACTGAAGCTTTCTTT. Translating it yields CASSLVDSSNTEAFF.

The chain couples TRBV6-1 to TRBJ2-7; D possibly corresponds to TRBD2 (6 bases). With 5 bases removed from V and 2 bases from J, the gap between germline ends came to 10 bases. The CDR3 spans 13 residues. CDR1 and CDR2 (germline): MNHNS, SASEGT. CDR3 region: CASSREIAYEQYF. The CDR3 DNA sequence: TGTGCCAGCAGTCGGGAGATAGCCTACGAGCAGTACTTC.

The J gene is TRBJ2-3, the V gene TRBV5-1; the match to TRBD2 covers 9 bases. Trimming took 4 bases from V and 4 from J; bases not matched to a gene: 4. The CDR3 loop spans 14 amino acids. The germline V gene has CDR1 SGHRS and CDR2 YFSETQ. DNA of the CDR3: TGCGCCAGCAGCACGGGACTAGCTGCAGATACGCAGTATTTT. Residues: CASSTGLAADTQYF.

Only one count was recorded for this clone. CDR3 sequence: CASRGRQAVKETQYF. The CDR3 DNA reads as TGTGCCAGCAGGGGGAGGCAAGCGGTAAAAGAGACCCAGTACTTC. The J gene is TRBJ2-5, the V gene TRBV6-6, with a possible D match to TRBD2 (6 bases). This CDR3 spans 15 amino acids. Trimming shortened V by 6 bases and J by 3 bases, and 17 bases separated the two germline ends. CDR1 and CDR2 (germline): MNHNY, SVGAGI (reference sequence).

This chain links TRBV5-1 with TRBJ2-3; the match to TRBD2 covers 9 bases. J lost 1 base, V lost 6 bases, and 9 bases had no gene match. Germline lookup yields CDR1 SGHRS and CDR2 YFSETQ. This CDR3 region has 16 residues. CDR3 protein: CASTPLSGSGTDTQYF. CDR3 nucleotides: TGCGCCAGCACTCCCCTTAGCGGGAGCGGCACAGATACGCAGTATTTT.

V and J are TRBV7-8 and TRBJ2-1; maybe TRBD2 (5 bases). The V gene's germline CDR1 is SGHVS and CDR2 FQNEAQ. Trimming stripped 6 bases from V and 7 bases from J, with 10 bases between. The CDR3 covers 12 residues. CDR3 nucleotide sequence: TGTGCCAGCAGGGCCCGGGGTAATGAGCAGTTCTTC. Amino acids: CASRARGNEQFF.

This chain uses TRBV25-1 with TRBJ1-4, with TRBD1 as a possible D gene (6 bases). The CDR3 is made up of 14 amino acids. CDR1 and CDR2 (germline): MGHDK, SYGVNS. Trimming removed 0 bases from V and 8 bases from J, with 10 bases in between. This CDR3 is CASSEYGQTEKLFF. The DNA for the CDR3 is TGTGCCAGCAGTGAATACGGACAGACCGAAAAACTGTTTTTT. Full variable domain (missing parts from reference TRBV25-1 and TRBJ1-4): EADIYQTPRYLVIGTGKKITLECSQTMGHDKMYWYQQDPGMELHLIHYSYGVNSTEKGDLSSESTVSRIRTEHFPLTLESARPSHTSQYLCASSEYGQTEKLFFGSGTQLSVL.

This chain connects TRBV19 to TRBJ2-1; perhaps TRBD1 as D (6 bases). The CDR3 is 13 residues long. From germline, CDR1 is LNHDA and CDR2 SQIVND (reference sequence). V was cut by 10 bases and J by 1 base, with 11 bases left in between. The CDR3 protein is CATSRGSYNEQFF. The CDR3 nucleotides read TGTGCCACTTCAAGGGGGTCCTACAATGAGCAGTTCTTC.

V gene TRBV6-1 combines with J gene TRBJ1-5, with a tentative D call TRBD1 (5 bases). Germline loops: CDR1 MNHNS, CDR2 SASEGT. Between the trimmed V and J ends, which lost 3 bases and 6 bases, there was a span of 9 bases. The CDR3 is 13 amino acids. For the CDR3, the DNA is TGTGCCAGCAGTGATTCAGGGTTTCAGCCCCAGCATTTT. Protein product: CASSDSGFQPQHF.

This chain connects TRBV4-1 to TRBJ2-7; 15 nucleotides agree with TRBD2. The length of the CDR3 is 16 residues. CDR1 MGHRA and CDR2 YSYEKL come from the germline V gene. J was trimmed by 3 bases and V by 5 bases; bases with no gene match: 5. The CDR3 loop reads CASSSSGLAGGYEQYF. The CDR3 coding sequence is TGCGCCAGCAGCTCTTCGGGACTAGCGGGAGGCTACGAGCAGTACTTC.

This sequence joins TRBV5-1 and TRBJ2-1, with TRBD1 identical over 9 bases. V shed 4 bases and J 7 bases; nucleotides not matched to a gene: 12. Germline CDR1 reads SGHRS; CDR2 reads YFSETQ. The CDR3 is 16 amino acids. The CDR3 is CASSNDPGTGQNEQFF. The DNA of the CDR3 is TGCGCCAGCAGCAACGACCCCGGGACAGGGCAAAATGAGCAGTTCTTC.

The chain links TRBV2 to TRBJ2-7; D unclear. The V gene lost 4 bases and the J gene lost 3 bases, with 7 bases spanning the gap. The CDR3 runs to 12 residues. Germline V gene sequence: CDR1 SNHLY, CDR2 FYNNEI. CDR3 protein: CASSAGSYEQYF. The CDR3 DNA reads TGTGCCAGCAGTGCAGGAAGCTACGAGCAGTACTTC.

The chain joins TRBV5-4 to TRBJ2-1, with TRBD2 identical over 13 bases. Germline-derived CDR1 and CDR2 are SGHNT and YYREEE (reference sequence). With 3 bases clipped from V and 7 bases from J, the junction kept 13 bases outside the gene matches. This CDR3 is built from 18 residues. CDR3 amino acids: CASSSGLAGVGARNEQFF. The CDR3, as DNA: TGTGCCAGCAGCTCAGGACTAGCGGGAGTTGGGGCTAGGAATGAGCAGTTCTTC.

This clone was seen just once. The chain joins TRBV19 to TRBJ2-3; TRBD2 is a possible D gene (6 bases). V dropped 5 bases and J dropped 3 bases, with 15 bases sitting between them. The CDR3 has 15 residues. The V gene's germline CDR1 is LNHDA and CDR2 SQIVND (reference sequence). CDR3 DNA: TGTGCCAGTAGTTTTTTCCAGGGAGGAACAGATACGCAGTATTTT. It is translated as CASSFFQGGTDTQYF.

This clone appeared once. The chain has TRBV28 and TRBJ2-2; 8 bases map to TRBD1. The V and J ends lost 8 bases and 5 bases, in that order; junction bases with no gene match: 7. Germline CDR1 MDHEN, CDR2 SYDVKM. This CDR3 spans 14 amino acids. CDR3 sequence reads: CASFGQGRTGELFF. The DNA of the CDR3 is TGTGCCAGCTTTGGACAGGGTAGGACCGGGGAGCTGTTTTTT.

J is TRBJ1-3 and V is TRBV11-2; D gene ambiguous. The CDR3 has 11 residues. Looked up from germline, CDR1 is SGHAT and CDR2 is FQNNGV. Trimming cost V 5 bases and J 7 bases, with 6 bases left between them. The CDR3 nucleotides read TGTGCCAGCAGCCCCGAGAACACCATATATTTT. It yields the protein CASSPENTIYF.

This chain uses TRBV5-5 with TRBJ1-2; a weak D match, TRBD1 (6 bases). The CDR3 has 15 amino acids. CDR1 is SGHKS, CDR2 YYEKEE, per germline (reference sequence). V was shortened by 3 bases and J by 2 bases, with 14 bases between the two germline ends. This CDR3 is CASSWGQGGNYGYTF. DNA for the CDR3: TGTGCCAGCAGCTGGGGGCAAGGAGGAAACTATGGCTACACCTTC.

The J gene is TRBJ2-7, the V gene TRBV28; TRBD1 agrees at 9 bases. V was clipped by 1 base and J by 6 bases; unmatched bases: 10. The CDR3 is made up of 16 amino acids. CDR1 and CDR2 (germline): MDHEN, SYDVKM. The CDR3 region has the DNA TGTGCCAGCAGTTTATTGGGACAGGGAAGGACTCGCGAGCAGTACTTC. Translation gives CASSLLGQGRTREQYF.

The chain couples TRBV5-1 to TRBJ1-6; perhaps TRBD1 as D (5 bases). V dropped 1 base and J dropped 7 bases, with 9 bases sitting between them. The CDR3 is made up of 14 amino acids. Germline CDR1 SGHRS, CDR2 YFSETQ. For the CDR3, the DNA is TGCGCCAGCAGCTTGACAGGCCCCAATTCACCCCTCCACTTT. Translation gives CASSLTGPNSPLHF.

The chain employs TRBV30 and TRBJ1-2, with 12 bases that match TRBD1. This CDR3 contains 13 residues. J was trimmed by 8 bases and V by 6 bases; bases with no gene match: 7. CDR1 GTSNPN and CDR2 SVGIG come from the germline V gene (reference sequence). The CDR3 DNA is TGTGCCTGCTCCGGGACAGGGGGCAGCGGCTACACCTTC. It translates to CACSGTGGSGYTF.

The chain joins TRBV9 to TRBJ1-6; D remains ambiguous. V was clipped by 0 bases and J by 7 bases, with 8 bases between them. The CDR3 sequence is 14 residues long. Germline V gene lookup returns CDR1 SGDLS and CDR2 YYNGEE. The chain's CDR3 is CASSVGAENSPLHF. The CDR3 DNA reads TGTGCCAGCAGCGTAGGGGCAGAAAATTCACCCCTCCACTTT.

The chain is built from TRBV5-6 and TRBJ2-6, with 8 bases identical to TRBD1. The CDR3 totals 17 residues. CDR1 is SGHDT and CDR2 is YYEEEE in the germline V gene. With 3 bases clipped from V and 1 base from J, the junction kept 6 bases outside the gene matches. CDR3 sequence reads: CASSYGQGISGANVLTF. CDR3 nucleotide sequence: TGTGCCAGCAGCTACGGACAGGGTATATCTGGGGCCAACGTCCTGACTTTC. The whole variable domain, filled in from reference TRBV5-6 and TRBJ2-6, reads DAGVTQSPTHLIKTRGQQVTLRCSPKSGHDTVSWYQQALGQGPQFIFQYYEEEERQRGNFPDRFSGHQFPNYSSELNVNALLLGDSALYLCASSYGQGISGANVLTFGAGSRLTVL.

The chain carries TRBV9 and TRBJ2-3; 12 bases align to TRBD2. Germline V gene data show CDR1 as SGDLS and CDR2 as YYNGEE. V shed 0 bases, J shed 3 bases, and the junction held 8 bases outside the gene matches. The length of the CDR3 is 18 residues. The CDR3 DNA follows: TGTGCCAGCAGCGTAGACCCTAGCGGGGGGGCAAGGACAGATACGCAGTATTTT. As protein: CASSVDPSGGARTDTQYF.

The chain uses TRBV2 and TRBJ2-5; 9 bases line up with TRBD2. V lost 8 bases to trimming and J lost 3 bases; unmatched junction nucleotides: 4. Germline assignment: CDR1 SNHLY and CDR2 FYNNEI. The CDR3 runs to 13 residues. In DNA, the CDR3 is TGTGCCAGCCGGGTAGCGGGGGAAGAGACCCAGTACTTC. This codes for CASRVAGEETQYF.

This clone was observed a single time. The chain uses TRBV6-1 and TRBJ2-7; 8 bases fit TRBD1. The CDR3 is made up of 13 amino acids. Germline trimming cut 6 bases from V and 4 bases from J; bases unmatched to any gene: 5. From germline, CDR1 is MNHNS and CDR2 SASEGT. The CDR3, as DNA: TGTGCCAGCAGCCAGGGGGCGAAATACGAGCAGTACTTC. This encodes CASSQGAKYEQYF.

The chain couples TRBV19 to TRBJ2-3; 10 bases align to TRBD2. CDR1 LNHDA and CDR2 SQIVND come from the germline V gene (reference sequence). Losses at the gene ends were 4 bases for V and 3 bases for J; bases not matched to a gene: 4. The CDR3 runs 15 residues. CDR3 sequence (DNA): TGTGCCAGTAGTAGACAGCGGGGGGGGACAGATACGCAGTATTTT. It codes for CASSRQRGGTDTQYF.

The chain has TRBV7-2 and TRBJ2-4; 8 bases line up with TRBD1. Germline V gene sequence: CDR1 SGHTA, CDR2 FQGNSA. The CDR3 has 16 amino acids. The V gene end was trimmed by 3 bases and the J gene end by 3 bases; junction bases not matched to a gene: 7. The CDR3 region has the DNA TGTGCCAGCAGCTTCGGACAGGGTGGGGACAAAAACATTCAGTACTTC. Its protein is CASSFGQGGDKNIQYF.

The CDR3 nucleotides are TGTGCCAGCAGCTCAAATCGCGGGGGAGTATCCCTCTTTGAGCAGTTCTTC. Its protein is CASSSNRGGVSLFEQFF. The V and J genes are TRBV7-6 and TRBJ2-1; 7 bases align to TRBD2. J was trimmed by 9 bases and V by 4 bases; bases with no gene match: 18. The CDR3 totals 17 residues. Germline lookup yields CDR1 SGHVS and CDR2 FNYEAQ.